A single sample is the source of the 9 T cell receptor beta chains below, sequenced in a study of immune heterogeneity within non-small cell lung tumors. Multiplex PCR amplified the TCR beta CDR3 region. Its first round ran for roughly 10 cycles with 32 V and 13 J primers. TCRdb called the multiplex PCR reads again in MiXCR, with one record for every CDR3 protein. The sample lists fewer than 12,000 distinct CDR3 sequences; roughly a quarter were seen once. Bulk tumor gDNA, 500 to 700 ng per sample, served as the TCR template. Spaced far apart, several biopsies were taken from each primary tumor during surgery. Undergoing curative surgery were patients whose non-small cell lung cancer was untreated and newly diagnosed. Sequencing used lung tumor tissue. These TCRs come from a man aged 50 or older with non-small cell lung cancer.

The chain is built from TRBV7-8 and TRBJ1-4; the D is unclear. This CDR3 is 15 amino acids long. Germline-derived CDR1 and CDR2 are SGHVS and FQNEAQ. V was shortened by 1 base and J by 4 bases, with 10 bases between the two germline ends. The CDR3 is CASSLVRRDNEKLFF. The CDR3 nucleotides read TGTGCCAGCAGCTTAGTACGCCGGGATAATGAAAAACTGTTTTTT.

This clonotype was seen only once. This may be a read error: a much more frequent sequence differs by one nucleotide. V is TRBV7-3 and J is TRBJ2-1; 9 bases agree with TRBD1. CDR1 SGHTA and CDR2 FQGTGA come from the germline V gene. This CDR3 comprises 14 residues. The V segment lost 6 bases and the J segment 9 bases; nucleotides outside the gene matches: 9. CDR3 residues: CASSTQGAGSEQFF. CDR3 DNA: TGTGCCAGCAGTACACAGGGGGCTGGGAGTGAGCAGTTCTTC. Complete variable domain (other parts from reference TRBV7-3 and TRBJ2-1): GAGVSQTPSNKVTEKGKYVELRCDPISGHTALYWYRQSLGQGPEFLIYFQGTGAADDSGLPNDRFFAVRPEGSVSTLKIQRTERGDSAVYLCASSTQGAGSEQFFGPGTRLTVL.

Concerning this clonotype itself: This may be a read error: a much more frequent sequence differs by one nucleotide. The gene calls are TRBV5-1 and TRBJ2-1; TRBD2 is a possible D gene (5 bases). V was trimmed by 4 bases and J by 0 bases, leaving 14 bases between them. CDR1 is SGHRS and CDR2 is YFSETQ in the germline V gene. The CDR3 covers 16 residues. Here the CDR3 reads CASSPTRSSSYNEQFF. The CDR3 nucleotides are TGCGCCAGCAGCCCCACTAGGTCTAGCTCCTACAATGAGCAGTTCTTC.

This clonotype was observed many times. V is TRBV5-6 and J is TRBJ2-2; the D gene is possibly TRBD1 (6 bases). V was clipped by 0 bases and J by 3 bases, with 9 bases between them. The CDR3 has 15 residues. CDR1 is SGHDT and CDR2 is YYEEEE in the germline V gene. This CDR3 is CASSLVQGDTGELFF. The CDR3 DNA follows: TGTGCCAGCAGCTTGGTACAGGGAGACACCGGGGAGCTGTTTTTT.

This clonotype turned up a few times. This sequence joins TRBV20-1 and TRBJ1-1; D gene uncertain. Trimming took off 2 bases at V and 1 base at J, with 8 bases between the two ends. This CDR3 region has 13 residues. From germline, CDR1 is DFQATT and CDR2 SNEGSKA (reference sequence). The CDR3 DNA sequence: TGCAGTGCTAGAAATACACAGAACACTGAAGCTTTCTTT. This sequence encodes CSARNTQNTEAFF.

This clonotype counts as medium-sized (0.01 to 0.1%). The CDR3 coding sequence is TGTGCCAGCAGCCACCGAGGGCAGTTTAACCAGCAGTACTTC. It specifies CASSHRGQFNQQYF. The V gene is TRBV3-1, the J gene TRBJ2-7; D possibly corresponds to TRBD2 (5 bases). This CDR3 comprises 14 residues. Deletions cut 3 bases from V and 8 bases from J, with 17 bases between. Germline lookup yields CDR1 LGHDT and CDR2 YNNKEL (reference sequence).

Comment on this clonotype: A read error may explain this, as a much larger clone is one base away. V is TRBV2 and J is TRBJ2-2; D is possibly TRBD1 (5 bases). The CDR3 is 14 residues long. Looked up from germline, CDR1 is SNHLY and CDR2 is FYNNEI. CDR3 nucleotides: TGTGACGACAGTCCCAGAGAATACACCGGGGAGCTGTTTTTT. Amino acid sequence: CDDSPREYTGELFF.

In the case of this clonotype: At one end the junction does not follow the germline gene, possibly because of a read error. This chain's CDR3 is CASSEWGGVNTVELFF. CDR3 nucleotide sequence: TGTGCCAGCAGTGAATGGGGCGGGGTGAACACCGTGGAGCTGTTTTTT. The J gene is TRBJ2-2, the V gene TRBV6-1; possible D gene TRBD2, 6 bases. CDR1 MNHNS and CDR2 SASEGT come from the germline V gene. The CDR3 is made up of 16 amino acids.

The gene calls are TRBV15 and TRBJ1-1; the D is unclear. The V gene's germline CDR1 is LNHNV and CDR2 YYDKDF (reference sequence). Trimming shortened V by 4 bases and J by 0 bases, and 18 bases separated the two germline ends. The CDR3 totals 17 residues. The DNA for the CDR3 is TGTGCCACCAGCACAATCTTTGTAGCCGGCATGAACACTGAAGCTTTCTTT. This gives the protein CATSTIFVAGMNTEAFF.